This TCR beta chain was observed in a study of human T cells and chemical hapten exposure. The CDR3 loop spans 13 amino acids. Germline V gene lookup returns CDR1 DFQATT and CDR2 SNEGSKA (reference sequence). The V and J ends lost 3 bases and 1 base, in that order; junction bases with no gene match: 0. This clonotype appeared a few times. The time point was: patch test 2, 6 weeks after DPC sensitization. Regarding treatment: therapeutic diphenylcyclopropenone sensitization with weekly scalp DPC. The authors' total RNA extraction used unfractionated whole blood. Original methodology: Samples contained a median of 95,638 TCRs, with a range of roughly 20,000 to 690,600. Each CDR3 protein is one row after TCRdb ran MiXCR on the RACE reads. TCRdb, rather than the study authors, made the V and J calls. The profile shows approximately 95,000 distinct CDR3 sequences, 9.5% to 12% of them singletons.

The chain recombines TRBV20-1 with TRBJ2-3, with TRBD2 matching over 8 bases. Sequencing was performed on whole blood, taken in connection with sensitization to the hapten diphenylcyclopropenone (DPC). The source of this sequence is a middle-aged woman with alopecia areata. Some clones in this sample may be carry-over from other donors' samples. The CDR3 region has the DNA TGCAGTGCTAGGACTAGCGGCACAGATACGCAGTATTTT. Its protein is CSARTSGTDTQYF.